A single sample is the source of the 30 T cell receptor beta chains below, sequenced in a study of blood T cell repertoires in COVID-19. Repertoires were generated with immunoSEQ multiplex PCR, while TCRdb's copy carries only in-frame clones and drops some. The table records nearly 45,000 clones, 75% to 90% of them present only once. Specimen: peripheral blood. The receptors were sampled from a woman aged 80 or older in a cohort sampled during active or convalescent COVID-19.

This sequence joins TRBV11-3 and TRBJ1-1, with D possibly matching TRBD1 (5 bases). The CDR3 totals 12 residues. V was cut by 5 bases and J by 8 bases, with 12 bases left in between. Germline CDR1 reads SGHNT; CDR2 reads YENEEA. CDR3 bases: TGTGCCAGCAGCAAGGAGCGGGGGGAAGCTTTCTTT. Amino acid sequence: CASSKERGEAFF.

In its sample, this clone was seen once. The CDR3 DNA follows: TGTGCCAGCAGCGTAGCCCCCGGGACAGGGGGAACAGATACGCAGTATTTT. This codes for CASSVAPGTGGTDTQYF. The rearrangement links TRBV9 to TRBJ2-3; 11 bases agree with TRBD1. The CDR3 has 17 amino acids. J was trimmed by 3 bases and V by 0 bases; bases with no gene match: 6. CDR1 and CDR2 from the germline V gene are SGDLS and YYNGEE.

This clone was observed once. The CDR3 bases are TGTGCCAGCAGCGGGAGGCCTAGCGGGAGTACAGATACGCAGTATTTT. The encoded protein is CASSGRPSGSTDTQYF. The J gene is TRBJ2-3, the V gene TRBV11-2; 10 bases match TRBD2. Trimming removed 5 bases from V and 3 bases from J; junction bases left unmatched: 8. The V gene's germline CDR1 is SGHAT and CDR2 FQNNGV. The CDR3 runs 16 residues. The complete variable domain, with remaining parts taken from reference TRBV11-2 and TRBJ2-3, reads EAGVAQSPRYKIIEKRQSVAFWCNPISGHATLYWYQQILGQGPKLLIQFQNNGVVDDSQLPKDRFSAERLKGVDSTLKIQPAKLEDSAVYLCASSGRPSGSTDTQYFGPGTRLTVL.

This clone occurred once. This chain links TRBV5-1 with TRBJ2-5; 7 nucleotides agree with TRBD1. The trim removed 4 bases at V and 3 bases at J, leaving 3 bases unmatched. The germline CDR1 and CDR2 sequences are SGHRS and YFSETQ. The CDR3 totals 13 residues. The CDR3: CASSGTDEETQYF. The CDR3 DNA sequence: TGCGCCAGCAGCGGGACAGATGAAGAGACCCAGTACTTC.

The chain combines TRBV3-1 (or the pseudogene TRBV3-2) with TRBJ1-1; D remains ambiguous. CDR1 and CDR2 (germline): LGHDT, YNNKEL (reference sequence). Trimming stripped 6 bases from V and 8 bases from J, with 10 bases between. The CDR3 spans 11 residues. CDR3 amino acids: CASSELSEAFF. The CDR3 DNA is TGTGCCAGCAGTGAACTGTCCGAAGCTTTCTTT.

V is TRBV7-9 and J is TRBJ1-2; 10 positions match TRBD1. The germline V gene encodes CDR1 SEHNR and CDR2 FQNEAQ (reference sequence). The length of the CDR3 is 13 residues. Trimming removed 4 bases from V and 8 bases from J; junction bases left unmatched: 4. The DNA for the CDR3 is TGTGCCAGCAGCTCGGACAGGGGGGTGGGCTACACCTTC. Encoded protein: CASSSDRGVGYTF.

The rearrangement joins TRBV5-1 to TRBJ1-1; D possibly corresponds to TRBD1 (5 bases). The CDR3 consists of 13 residues. CDR1 and CDR2 from the germline V gene are SGHRS and YFSETQ. Trimming took 7 bases from V and 7 from J, leaving 17 bases between them. The CDR3 coding sequence is TGCGCCAGCCGAAGACAGCAGCTTTATGAAGCTTTCTTT. Its protein product is CASRRQQLYEAFF.

The chain couples TRBV5-1 to TRBJ1-2, with a weak D call TRBD1 (6 bases). The V end was cut by 1 base, the J end by 2 bases, with 12 bases between. CDR1 is SGHRS and CDR2 is YFSETQ in the germline V gene. This CDR3 contains 15 residues. The DNA of the CDR3 is TGCGCCAGCAGCTTGAGTCATGGGGGCAACTATGGCTACACCTTC. Translation: CASSLSHGGNYGYTF.

The chain recombines TRBV27 with TRBJ2-7; 9 bases line up with TRBD1. The CDR3 length is 16 residues. V gave up 6 bases and J gave up 4 bases; unmatched junction bases: 13. Germline V gives CDR1 MNHEY, CDR2 SMNVEV (reference sequence). The CDR3 nucleotides read TGTGCCAGCAGCCCCATCCTGGGACAGGGCAGGTACGAGCAGTACTTC. This encodes CASSPILGQGRYEQYF.

Here the CDR3 reads CASSPTTGNEKLFF. Written as DNA, the CDR3 is TGTGCCAGCAGCCCTACGACAGGGAATGAAAAACTGTTTTTT. The chain uses TRBV11-2 and TRBJ1-4; 7 bases are shared with TRBD1. The J segment lost 5 bases and the V segment lost 5 bases, leaving 5 bases of the junction unmatched. The V gene's germline CDR1 is SGHAT and CDR2 FQNNGV. The CDR3 loop spans 14 amino acids. Full variable domain (rest looked up from reference TRBV11-2 and TRBJ1-4): EAGVAQSPRYKIIEKRQSVAFWCNPISGHATLYWYQQILGQGPKLLIQFQNNGVVDDSQLPKDRFSAERLKGVDSTLKIQPAKLEDSAVYLCASSPTTGNEKLFFGSGTQLSVL.

This rearrangement joins TRBV7-6 to TRBJ2-3; tentative D call: TRBD2 (6 bases). CDR3 length equals 16 residues. CDR1 SGHVS and CDR2 FNYEAQ come from the germline V gene. V gave up 1 base and J gave up 2 bases, with 13 bases separating them. CDR3 loop: CASSLGAAGFTDTQYF. CDR3 bases: TGTGCCAGCAGCTTAGGGGCTGCGGGATTCACAGATACGCAGTATTTT. Full variable domain (remainder filled in from reference TRBV7-6 and TRBJ2-3): GAGVSQSPRYKVTKRGQDVALRCDPISGHVSLYWYRQALGQGPEFLTYFNYEAQQDKSGLPNDRFSAERPEGSISTLTIQRTEQRDSAMYRCASSLGAAGFTDTQYFGPGTRLTVL.

The V call is TRBV10-1, the J call TRBJ1-2; D is perhaps TRBD1 (6 bases). The CDR3 runs to 15 residues. With 6 bases removed from V and 7 bases from J, the gap between germline ends came to 21 bases. Germline V gene lookup returns CDR1 WNHNN and CDR2 SYGVQD (reference sequence). CDR3 residues: CASSPEKRQETGYTF. The CDR3 DNA sequence: TGCGCCAGCAGCCCCGAGAAGAGACAGGAGACTGGCTACACCTTC.

V and J are TRBV7-2 and TRBJ1-1; D ambiguous. Germline lookup yields CDR1 SGHTA and CDR2 FQGNSA. The CDR3 totals 13 residues. The V end lost 1 base, the J end lost 4 bases, and 7 bases lay between the germline ends. In nucleotides, the CDR3 is TGTGCCAGCAGCTTAGAAGAGCGCACTGAAGCTTTCTTT. Translation: CASSLEERTEAFF.

The CDR3 DNA reads as TGTGCCAGCAGGGGGCGCTCCTACGAGCAGTACTTC. Amino acids: CASRGRSYEQYF. The rearrangement joins TRBV6-5 to TRBJ2-7; a weak D match, TRBD1 (5 bases). The CDR3 extends over 12 amino acids. The germline V gene encodes CDR1 MNHEY and CDR2 SVGAGI. V gave up 6 bases and J gave up 0 bases, with 6 bases separating them.

The chain joins TRBV7-8 to TRBJ2-2; unclear D gene. The germline CDR1 and CDR2 sequences are SGHVS and FQNEAQ. There are 13 residues in the CDR3. V lost 8 bases, J lost 2 bases, and 9 bases lay in between. CDR3: CASLGGNTGELFF. CDR3 DNA: TGTGCCAGCCTCGGCGGTAACACCGGGGAGCTGTTTTTT.

This rearrangement joins TRBV7-2 to TRBJ1-1; possible D gene TRBD1, 6 bases. Germline CDR1 and CDR2: SGHTA and FQGNSA. V shed 3 bases and J shed 4 bases, with 12 bases lying between them. The CDR3 consists of 14 residues. The CDR3 nucleotides are TGTGCCAGCAGCTTCGGGGGCGGGAGCACTGAAGCTTTCTTT. This encodes CASSFGGGSTEAFF.

V is TRBV4-3 and J is TRBJ2-1, with 10 bases fitting TRBD2. CDR3 length: 16 residues. Germline CDR1 is LGHNA and CDR2 is YSLEER. V trimming: 0 bases; J trimming: 9 bases; junction bases outside the gene matches: 8. CDR3 DNA sequence: TGCGCCAGCAGCCAAGATAGGCTAGCGGGAGCGGTTGAGCAGTTCTTC. Translated, it gives CASSQDRLAGAVEQFF.

The chain links TRBV5-5 to TRBJ1-2, with 12 nucleotides matching TRBD1. CDR1 is SGHKS and CDR2 is YYEKEE in the germline V gene (reference sequence). The CDR3 has 14 amino acids. After removal of 3 bases from V and 6 bases from J, the junction contained 3 bases not matched to a gene. CDR3 coding DNA: TGTGCCAGCAGCTGGGGGACAGGGGGCGATGGCTACACCTTC. This gives the protein CASSWGTGGDGYTF.

The J gene is TRBJ2-1, the V gene TRBV7-6, with TRBD2 identical over 13 bases. Trimming removed 5 bases from V and 7 bases from J; junction bases left unmatched: 8. Germline lookup yields CDR1 SGHVS and CDR2 FNYEAQ. The length of the CDR3 is 16 residues. CDR3 DNA: TGTGCCAGCAGCACGCCGACTAGCGGGGGGTATAATGAGCAGTTCTTC. The encoded protein is CASSTPTSGGYNEQFF.

The chain combines TRBV15 with TRBJ1-2; D gene unclear. This CDR3 comprises 14 residues. V gave up 0 bases and J gave up 4 bases, with 9 bases separating them. CDR1 is LNHNV, CDR2 YYDKDF, per germline (reference sequence). The CDR3 is CATSRDRARYGYTF. The CDR3 DNA sequence: TGTGCCACCAGCAGAGATCGAGCCCGCTATGGCTACACCTTC. Full variable domain (missing parts from reference TRBV15 and TRBJ1-2): DAMVIQNPRYQVTQFGKPVTLSCSQTLNHNVMYWYQQKSSQAPKLLFHYYDKDFNNEADTPDNFQSRRPNTSFCFLDIRSPGLGDTAMYLCATSRDRARYGYTFGSGTRLTVV.

The chain joins TRBV18 to TRBJ2-1; a weak D match, TRBD1 (6 bases). The V gene's germline CDR1 is KGHSH and CDR2 LQKENI. The length of the CDR3 is 13 residues. The V and J ends lost 5 bases and 9 bases respectively, with 14 bases between them. Here the CDR3 DNA reads TGTGCCAGCTCAACCAACAGGGCGGGTGAGCAGTTCTTC. Translation: CASSTNRAGEQFF.

This clone was recorded only once. The CDR3 DNA reads TGCGCCAGCAGCCAAGGATCAGCGAACACCGGGGAGCTGTTTTTT. It yields the protein CASSQGSANTGELFF. V gene TRBV4-3 combines with J gene TRBJ2-2; D not certain. Germline V gives CDR1 LGHNA, CDR2 YSLEER. The CDR3 has 15 amino acids. The V gene lost 1 base and the J gene lost 0 bases, with 6 bases spanning the gap.

The chain uses TRBV5-1 and TRBJ1-1; 9 nucleotides agree with TRBD1. With V trimmed by 4 bases and J by 6 bases, 7 bases remained unmatched. The CDR3 is 14 residues long. Germline lookup yields CDR1 SGHRS and CDR2 YFSETQ. The CDR3: CASSIGTGRAEAFF. The CDR3 bases are TGCGCCAGCAGCATCGGGACAGGGAGAGCTGAAGCTTTCTTT.

The chain is built from TRBV18 and TRBJ1-1; D uncertain. V was shortened by 4 bases and J by 1 base, with 10 bases between the two germline ends. Germline V CDR1 and CDR2: KGHSH, LQKENI. The CDR3 contains 14 residues. This CDR3 reads CASSHRPGNTEAFF. DNA of the CDR3: TGTGCCAGCTCACACCGGCCGGGGAACACTGAAGCTTTCTTT.

The chain joins TRBV4-3 to TRBJ2-1, with TRBD1 matching 12 bases. Germline assignment: CDR1 LGHNA and CDR2 YSLEER. The CDR3 loop spans 16 amino acids. V lost 0 bases and J lost 10; bases outside the gene matches: 7. As DNA, the CDR3 is TGCGCCAGCAGCCAAGATCCGGGACAGGGGGCATGGGAGCAGTTCTTC. Translating it yields CASSQDPGQGAWEQFF.

The chain couples TRBV4-1 to TRBJ1-1; 8 nucleotides agree with TRBD1. Germline loops: CDR1 MGHRA, CDR2 YSYEKL. This CDR3 spans 14 amino acids. V lost 3 bases, J lost 9 bases, and 9 bases stayed unmatched. As DNA, the CDR3 is TGCGCCAGCAGCCAGGAAATGACAGGGGCCCAAGCTTTCTTT. It yields the protein CASSQEMTGAQAFF.

The chain carries TRBV18 and TRBJ2-3; unclear D gene. The ends were cut back, 2 bases at V and 2 bases at J, with 11 bases in the middle. CDR3 length: 15 amino acids. Germline CDR1 reads KGHSH; CDR2 reads LQKENI. CDR3 protein: CASSPFQSPTDTQYF. CDR3 coding DNA: TGTGCCAGCTCACCATTCCAGTCCCCCACAGATACGCAGTATTTT.

The chain uses TRBV7-9 and TRBJ1-1; TRBD1 matches at 7 bases. The trim removed 2 bases at V and 5 bases at J, leaving 5 bases unmatched. Germline V gives CDR1 SEHNR, CDR2 FQNEAQ (reference sequence). This CDR3 has 14 residues. CDR3 DNA sequence: TGTGCCAGCAGCTTAAATCAGGGGGGAACTGAAGCTTTCTTT. Protein product: CASSLNQGGTEAFF.

The J gene is TRBJ2-7, the V gene TRBV28; no definite D call. V dropped 5 bases and J dropped 3 bases, with 14 bases sitting between them. This CDR3 has 14 residues. The germline V gene has CDR1 MDHEN and CDR2 SYDVKM. The CDR3 bases are TGTGCCAGCAGTCTACCGCCTTTCCTCTACGAGCAGTACTTC. It translates to CASSLPPFLYEQYF.

The chain carries TRBV6-2 or TRBV6-3 and TRBJ1-5; tentatively, D is TRBD1 (5 bases). CDR3 size: 16 residues. The germline V gene encodes CDR1 MNHEY and CDR2 SVGEGT. Trimming removed 0 bases at V and 7 bases at J, with 16 bases between. Here the CDR3 reads CASSYSVGGGWQPQHF. CDR3 nucleotide sequence: TGTGCCAGCAGTTACTCGGTTGGGGGAGGCTGGCAGCCCCAGCATTTT.